This T cell receptor beta chain was retrieved from a study of vaccination effects on CD4 cells after COVID-19. Study summary: Median timing of post-vaccine samples was 72 days after the second dose.

Notes on this clone: Antigen: not known.

ViraFEST assay sequencing came after antigen-specific CD4+ T cells were expanded with viral peptide pools. At the end of nine to ten days of culture, CD4+ T cells were isolated. BNT162b2 vaccine or mRNA-1273 vaccine was given to participants in two doses. The healthy vaccine recipients, who had no prior SARS-CoV-2 infection, showed negative nucleocapsid antibodies. After about 2 million PBMC were placed in each well, they were cultured with approximately 10 IU/ml IL-2 and around 10 ug/ml peptides. Half-medium replacement with IL-2 medium occurred on days 3 and 7. The table came from immunoSEQ multiplex PCR; TCRdb's copy has only in-frame clones and leaves some out. This repertoire shows around 59,000 clones, 75% to 85% found once; its top ten account for roughly 2%. The CDR3 length is 14 residues. Trimming took 2 bases from V and 7 from J, leaving 11 bases between them. Germline V gene sequence: CDR1 LGHDT, CDR2 YNNKEL (reference sequence).

The clonotype comes from a human donor who received a COVID-19 vaccine. This chain links TRBV3-1 (or the pseudogene TRBV3-2) with TRBJ2-2, with D tentatively TRBD1 or TRBD2 (5 bases each). The specimen comprised CD4+ T cells from PBMCs cultured with HCoV-OC43 spike peptides, sampled after COVID-19 vaccination. The subset here: HCoV-OC43 spike overlapping peptide pool stimulation. CDR3 in amino acids: CASSQRGRGGELFF. DNA of the CDR3: TGTGCCAGCAGCCAACGGGGACGGGGCGGGGAGCTGTTTTTT.